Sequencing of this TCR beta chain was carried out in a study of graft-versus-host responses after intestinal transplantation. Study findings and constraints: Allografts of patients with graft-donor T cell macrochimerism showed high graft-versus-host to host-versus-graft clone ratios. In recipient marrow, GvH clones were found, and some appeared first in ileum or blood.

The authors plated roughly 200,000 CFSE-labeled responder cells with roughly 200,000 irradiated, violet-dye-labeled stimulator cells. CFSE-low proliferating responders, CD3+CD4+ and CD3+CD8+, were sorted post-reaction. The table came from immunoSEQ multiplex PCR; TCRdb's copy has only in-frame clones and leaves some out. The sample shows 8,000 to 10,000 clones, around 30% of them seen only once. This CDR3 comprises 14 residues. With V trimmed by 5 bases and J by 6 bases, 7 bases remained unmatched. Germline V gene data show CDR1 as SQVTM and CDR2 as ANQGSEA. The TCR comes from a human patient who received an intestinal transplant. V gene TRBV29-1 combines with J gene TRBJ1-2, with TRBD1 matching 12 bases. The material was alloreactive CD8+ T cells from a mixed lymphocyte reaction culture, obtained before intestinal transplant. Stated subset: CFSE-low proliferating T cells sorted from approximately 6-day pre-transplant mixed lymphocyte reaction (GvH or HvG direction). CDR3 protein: CSVSGQGAGHGYTF. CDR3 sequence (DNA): TGCAGCGTTTCGGGACAGGGGGCCGGCCATGGCTACACCTTC.